These T cell receptor beta chains were read from a single sample in a study of cytomegalovirus exposure and HLA in healthy donors. Generated by immunoSEQ multiplex PCR, the TCRdb table keeps only in-frame clones and is missing some. The repertoire consists of roughly 180,000 clones, with roughly 86% occurring once and the leading ten covering around 7.2%. The material sequenced was PBMCs. These receptors were taken from a man aged 30 to 39 in good health and CMV-seropositive. The CDR3 runs from the conserved cysteine through the conserved F or W. A D gene is named only where the DNA matches it firmly. Size is stated for part of the rows, as once, few or many counts, or as a class when the clone is expanded.

v_call	d_call	j_call	clone_size	cdr3_nt	cdr3_aa
TRBV2	-	TRBJ2-1	-	TGTGCCAGCAGTGATTCTTACAATGAGCAGTTCTTC	CASSDSYNEQFF
TRBV28	-	TRBJ1-5	-	TGTGCCAGCAGTCTCCCTCGGGGGCCCCAGCATTTT	CASSLPRGPQHF
TRBV25-1	-	TRBJ1-1	-	TGTGCCAGCAGTGATTGGGGCAGGGATCGTGGTGAAGCTTTCTTT	CASSDWGRDRGEAFF
TRBV10-3	TRBD2	TRBJ2-1	-	TGTGCCATCAGTGAGGGGACTAGCGGGAGCAACCACAATGAGCAGTTCTTC	CAISEGTSGSNHNEQFF
TRBV7-2	-	TRBJ2-6	-	TGTGCCAGCAGCTACCAGGGATCTGGGGCCAACGTCCTGACTTTC	CASSYQGSGANVLTF
TRBV15	-	TRBJ1-2	-	TGTGCCACCAGCAGAGCTCCGCTGACAGGCAAAGCTAACTATGGCTACACCTTC	CATSRAPLTGKANYGYTF
TRBV28	TRBD1	TRBJ1-5	-	TGTGCCAGCAGTTTATCTCGACGGGACAGGGCCGAACAGCCCCAGCATTTT	CASSLSRRDRAEQPQHF
TRBV29-1	-	TRBJ2-7	-	TGCAGCGTTAAGCAACAGGGAGGTTCCTACGAGCAGTACTTC	CSVKQQGGSYEQYF
TRBV2	-	TRBJ2-1	-	TGTGCCAGCAGGGGGGACCACCGATCGAGTGAGCAGTTCTTC	CASRGDHRSSEQFF
TRBV7-9	-	TRBJ2-1	-	TGTGCCAGCAGCAGCGGGGACAGCGTGAAGGATGAGCAGTTCTTC	CASSSGDSVKDEQFF
TRBV27	-	TRBJ2-7	many	TGTGCCAGCAGCCCCCGGGAGGTTAGGGGGGCCAATCACGAGCAGTACTTC	CASSPREVRGANHEQYF
TRBV4-2	-	TRBJ2-2	-	TGTGCCAGCCGGCCAAAGGAGACCAGGGTAGGGAGCACCGGGGAGCTGTTTTTT	CASRPKETRVGSTGELFF
TRBV19	-	TRBJ1-6	-	TGTGCCAGTAGTCTTGGTACAGGCTCCTATAATTCACCCCTCCACTTT	CASSLGTGSYNSPLHF
TRBV28	-	TRBJ1-2	-	TGTGCCAGCAGTTCCGTGTATGGCTACACCTTC	CASSSVYGYTF
TRBV18	-	TRBJ1-1	-	TGTGCCAGCTCACTCAGACATGAGACTGAAGCTTTCTTT	CASSLRHETEAFF
TRBV5-1	TRBD2	TRBJ2-7	once	TGCGCCAGCTCGGGGGGTGTTGACCTGACTGTGTACGAGCAGTACTTC	CASSGGVDLTVYEQYF
TRBV5-6	-	TRBJ2-7	-	TGTGCCAGCAGCTTGGGAACAGGGAGAAGCTACGAGCAGTACTTC	CASSLGTGRSYEQYF
TRBV9	-	TRBJ2-2	-	TGTGCCAGCAGCCCAACTGACAGGCCGAACACCGGGGAGCTGTTTTTT	CASSPTDRPNTGELFF
TRBV7-3	TRBD2	TRBJ2-1	-	TGTGCCAGCAGCTTAGGGGGGGATTACAATGAGCAGTTCTTC	CASSLGGDYNEQFF
TRBV6-5	TRBD2	TRBJ2-5	-	TGTGCCAGCAGTCCTAGCGGGCTTAAGGCCCAGTACTTC	CASSPSGLKAQYF
TRBV19	-	TRBJ2-3	-	TGTGCCAGTAGTCTCCGAGCGTACCCTAGCACAGATACGCAGTATTTT	CASSLRAYPSTDTQYF
TRBV2	TRBD1	TRBJ1-6	once	TGTGCCAGCAGCTCCCTCGGGGGGAGGGGGCTGAACCTTTATTCACCCCTCCACTTT	CASSSLGGRGLNLYSPLHF
TRBV4-1	-	TRBJ2-3	-	TGCGCCAGCAGCCAAGGCCCTCAGGCGGGACGGGGCACAGATACGCAGTATTTT	CASSQGPQAGRGTDTQYF
TRBV10-1	TRBD2	TRBJ2-1	-	TGCGCCAGCAGAAGGGCTAGCGGGAGTGGGAATGAGCAGTTCTTC	CASRRASGSGNEQFF
TRBV5-6	-	TRBJ1-2	-	TGTGCCAGCAGCTTGGATATTGACAGTAACTATGGCTACACCTTC	CASSLDIDSNYGYTF
TRBV27	-	TRBJ2-7	-	TGTGCCAGCAGAAGGGACCGGGTGGACGAGCAGTACTTC	CASRRDRVDEQYF
TRBV6-5	-	TRBJ2-3	-	TGTGCCAGCAGACAACTAGCAAGGGGAGATACGCAGTATTTT	CASRQLARGDTQYF
TRBV7-3	TRBD2	TRBJ2-1	-	TGTGCCAGCAGCGCTGGACTAGCGGGAGGTAGTGAGCAGTTCTTC	CASSAGLAGGSEQFF
TRBV5-1	-	TRBJ1-6	few	TGCGCCAGCAGCCCCGGACGGAGCTCCTATAATTCACCCCTCCACTTT	CASSPGRSSYNSPLHF
TRBV11-3	-	TRBJ1-2	-	TGTGCCAGCAGCCCTGGGGGGGGGCGAGACTATGGCTACACCTTC	CASSPGGGRDYGYTF
TRBV28	-	TRBJ1-2	-	TGTGCCAGCAGTCCCCCGGGACTTACGGATGGCTACACCTTC	CASSPPGLTDGYTF
TRBV11-3	-	TRBJ2-2	-	TGTGCCAGCAGCTTAGGGCAGGGAACCGGGGAGCTGTTTTTT	CASSLGQGTGELFF
TRBV30	-	TRBJ2-7	-	TGTGCCTGGAGTGGACAGAGAGACACCAAACAGTACTTC	CAWSGQRDTKQYF
TRBV5-1	-	TRBJ2-2	-	TGCGCCAGCAGCTTACGGGTTGCGGACACCGGGGAGCTGTTTTTT	CASSLRVADTGELFF